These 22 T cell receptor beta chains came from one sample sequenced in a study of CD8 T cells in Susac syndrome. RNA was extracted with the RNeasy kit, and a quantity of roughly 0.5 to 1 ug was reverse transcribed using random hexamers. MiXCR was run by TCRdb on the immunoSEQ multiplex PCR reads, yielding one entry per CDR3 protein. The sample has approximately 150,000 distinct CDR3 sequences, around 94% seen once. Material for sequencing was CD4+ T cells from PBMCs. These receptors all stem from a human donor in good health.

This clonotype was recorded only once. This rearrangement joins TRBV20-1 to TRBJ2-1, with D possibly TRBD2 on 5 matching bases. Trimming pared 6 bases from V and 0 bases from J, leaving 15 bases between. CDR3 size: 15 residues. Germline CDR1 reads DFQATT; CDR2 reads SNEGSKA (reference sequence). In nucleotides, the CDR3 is TGCAGTGCCTCCCCAGCGGAGAGCTCCTACAATGAGCAGTTCTTC. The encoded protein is CSASPAESSYNEQFF.

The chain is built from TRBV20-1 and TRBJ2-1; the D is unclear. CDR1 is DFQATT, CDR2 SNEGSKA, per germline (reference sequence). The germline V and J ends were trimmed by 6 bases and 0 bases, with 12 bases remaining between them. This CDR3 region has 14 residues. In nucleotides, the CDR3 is TGCAGTGCCAGCCCCGGCAGCTCCTACAATGAGCAGTTCTTC. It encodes CSASPGSSYNEQFF.

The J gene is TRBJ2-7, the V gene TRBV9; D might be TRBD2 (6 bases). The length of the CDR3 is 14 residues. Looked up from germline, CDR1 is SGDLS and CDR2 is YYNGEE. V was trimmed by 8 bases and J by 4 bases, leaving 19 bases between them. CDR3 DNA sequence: TGTGCCAGTTCCGTGGGACTCTACGGATACGAGCAGTACTTC. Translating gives CASSVGLYGYEQYF.

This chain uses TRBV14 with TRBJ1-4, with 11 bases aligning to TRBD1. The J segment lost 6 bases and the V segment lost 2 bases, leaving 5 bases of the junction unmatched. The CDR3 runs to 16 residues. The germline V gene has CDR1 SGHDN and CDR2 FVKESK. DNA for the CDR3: TGTGCCAGCAGCCAACTTGGACAGGGGGCACATGAAAAACTGTTTTTT. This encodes CASSQLGQGAHEKLFF. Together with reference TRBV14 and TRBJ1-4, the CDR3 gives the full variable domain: EAGVTQFPSHSVIEKGQTVTLRCDPISGHDNLYWYRRVMGKEIKFLLHFVKESKQDESGMPNNRFLAERTGGTYSTLKVQPAELEDSGVYFCASSQLGQGAHEKLFFGSGTQLSVL.

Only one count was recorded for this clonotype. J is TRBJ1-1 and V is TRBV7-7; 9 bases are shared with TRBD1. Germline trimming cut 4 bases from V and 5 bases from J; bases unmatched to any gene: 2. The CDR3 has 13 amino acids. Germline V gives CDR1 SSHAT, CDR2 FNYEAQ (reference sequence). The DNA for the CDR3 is TGTGCCAGCAGCTCGGACAGGGGAACTGAAGCTTTCTTT. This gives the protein CASSSDRGTEAFF.

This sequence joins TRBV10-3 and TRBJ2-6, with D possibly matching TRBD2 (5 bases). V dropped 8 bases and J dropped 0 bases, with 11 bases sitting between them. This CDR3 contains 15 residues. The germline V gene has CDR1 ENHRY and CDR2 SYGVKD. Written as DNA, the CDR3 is TGTGCCATCGCCCGAGGGAGCTCTGGGGCCAACGTCCTGACTTTC. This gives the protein CAIARGSSGANVLTF.

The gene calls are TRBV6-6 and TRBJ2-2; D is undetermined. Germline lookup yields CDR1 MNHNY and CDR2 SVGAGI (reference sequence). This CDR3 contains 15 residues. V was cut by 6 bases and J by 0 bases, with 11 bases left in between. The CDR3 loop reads CASSVRPANTGELFF. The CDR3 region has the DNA TGTGCCAGCAGCGTCCGACCCGCGAACACCGGGGAGCTGTTTTTT.

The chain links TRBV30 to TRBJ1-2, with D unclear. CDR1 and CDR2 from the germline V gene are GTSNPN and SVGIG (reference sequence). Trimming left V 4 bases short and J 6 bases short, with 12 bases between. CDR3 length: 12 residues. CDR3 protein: CAWTPRTDGYTF. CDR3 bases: TGTGCCTGGACCCCCCGGACTGATGGCTACACCTTC.

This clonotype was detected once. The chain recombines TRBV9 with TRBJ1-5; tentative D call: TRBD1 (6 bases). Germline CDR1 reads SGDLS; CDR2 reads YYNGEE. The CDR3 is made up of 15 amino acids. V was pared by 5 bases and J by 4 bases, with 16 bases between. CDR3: CASSSSAGANQPQHF. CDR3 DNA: TGTGCCAGCAGTTCTAGCGCAGGGGCGAATCAGCCCCAGCATTTT.

The CDR3: CASCPTGTGTVYTF. DNA of the CDR3: TGTGCCAGCTGTCCCACCGGGACAGGAACCGTCTACACCTTC. This chain links TRBV18 with TRBJ1-2, with 8 bases lining up with TRBD1. Per the germline V gene, CDR1 is KGHSH and CDR2 is LQKENI. Trimming took 7 bases from V and 10 from J; bases not matched to a gene: 14. This CDR3 spans 14 amino acids.

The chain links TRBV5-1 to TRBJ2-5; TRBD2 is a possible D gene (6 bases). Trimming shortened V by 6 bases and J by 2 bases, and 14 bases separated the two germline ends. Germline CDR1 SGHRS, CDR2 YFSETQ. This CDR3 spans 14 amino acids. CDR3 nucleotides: TGCGCCAGCACTTGGGGACTGTTGCAAGAGACCCAGTACTTC. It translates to CASTWGLLQETQYF.

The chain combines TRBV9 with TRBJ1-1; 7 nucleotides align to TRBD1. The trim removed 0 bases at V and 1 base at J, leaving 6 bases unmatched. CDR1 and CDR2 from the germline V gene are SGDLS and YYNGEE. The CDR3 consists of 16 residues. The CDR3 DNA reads TGTGCCAGCAGCGTAGCCACAGGGGCCGCGAACACTGAAGCTTTCTTT. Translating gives CASSVATGAANTEAFF.

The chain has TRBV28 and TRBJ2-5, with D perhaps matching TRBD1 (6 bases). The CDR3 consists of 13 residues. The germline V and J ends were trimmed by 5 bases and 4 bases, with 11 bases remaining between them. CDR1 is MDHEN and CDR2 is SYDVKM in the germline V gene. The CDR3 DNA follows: TGTGCCAGCAGTCCCCCCAGGGGAGAGACCCAGTACTTC. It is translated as CASSPPRGETQYF.

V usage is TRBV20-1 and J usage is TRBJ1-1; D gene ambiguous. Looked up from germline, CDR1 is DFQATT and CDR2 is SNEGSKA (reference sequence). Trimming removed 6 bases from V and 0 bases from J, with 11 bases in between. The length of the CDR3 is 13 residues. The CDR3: CSACGYLNTEAFF. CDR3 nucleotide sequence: TGCAGTGCCTGCGGGTACCTGAACACTGAAGCTTTCTTT.

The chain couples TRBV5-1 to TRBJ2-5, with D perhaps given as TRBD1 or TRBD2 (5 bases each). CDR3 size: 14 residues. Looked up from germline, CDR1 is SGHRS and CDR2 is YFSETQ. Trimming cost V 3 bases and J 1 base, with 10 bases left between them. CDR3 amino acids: CASSSGTVQETQYF. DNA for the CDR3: TGCGCCAGCAGCTCCGGGACGGTCCAAGAGACCCAGTACTTC. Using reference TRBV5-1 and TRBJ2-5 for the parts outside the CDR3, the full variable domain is KAGVTQTPRYLIKTRGQQVTLSCSPISGHRSVSWYQQTPGQGLQFLFEYFSETQRNKGNFPGRFSGRQFSNSRSEMNVSTLELGDSALYLCASSSGTVQETQYFGPGTRLLVL.

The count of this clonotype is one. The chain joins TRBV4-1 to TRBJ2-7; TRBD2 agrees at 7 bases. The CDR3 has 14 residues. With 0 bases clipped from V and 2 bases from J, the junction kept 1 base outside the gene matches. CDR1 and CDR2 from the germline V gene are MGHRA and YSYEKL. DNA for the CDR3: TGCGCCAGCAGCCAAGATGGGACTACCTACGAGCAGTACTTC. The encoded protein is CASSQDGTTYEQYF.

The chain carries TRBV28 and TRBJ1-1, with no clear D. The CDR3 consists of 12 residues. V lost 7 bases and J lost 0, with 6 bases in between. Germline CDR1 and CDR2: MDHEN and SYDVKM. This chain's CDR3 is CASMGMNTEAFF. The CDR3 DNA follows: TGTGCCAGCATGGGGATGAACACTGAAGCTTTCTTT.

CDR3 sequence (DNA): TGTGCCAGCAGCCAACGTGTAATGGGTCTCTATGGCTACACCTTC. Its protein product is CASSQRVMGLYGYTF. The chain couples TRBV14 to TRBJ1-2; D is undetermined. In germline, CDR1 is SGHDN, CDR2 FVKESK. V lost 2 bases to trimming and J lost 4 bases, with 14 bases between them. This CDR3 has 15 residues.

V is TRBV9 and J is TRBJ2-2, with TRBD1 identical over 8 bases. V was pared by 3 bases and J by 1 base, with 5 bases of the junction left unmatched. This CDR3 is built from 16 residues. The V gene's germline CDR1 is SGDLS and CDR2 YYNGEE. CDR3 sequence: CASSAAGGRNTGELFF. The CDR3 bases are TGTGCCAGCAGCGCTGCAGGGGGCCGGAACACCGGGGAGCTGTTTTTT.

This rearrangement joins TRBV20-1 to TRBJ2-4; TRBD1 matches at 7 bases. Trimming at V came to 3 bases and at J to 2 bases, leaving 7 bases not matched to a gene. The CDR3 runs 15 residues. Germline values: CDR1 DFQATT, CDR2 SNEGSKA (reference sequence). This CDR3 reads CSARADRESKNIQYF. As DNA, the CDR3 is TGCAGTGCTAGGGCAGACAGGGAATCCAAAAACATTCAGTACTTC.

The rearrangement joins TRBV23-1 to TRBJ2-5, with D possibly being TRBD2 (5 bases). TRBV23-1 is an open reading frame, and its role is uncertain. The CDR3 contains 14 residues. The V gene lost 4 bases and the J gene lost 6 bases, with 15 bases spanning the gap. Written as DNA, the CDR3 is TGCGCCAGCAGTCCAGGCGGGCGCGAGCAGACCCAGTACTTC. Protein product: CASSPGGREQTQYF.

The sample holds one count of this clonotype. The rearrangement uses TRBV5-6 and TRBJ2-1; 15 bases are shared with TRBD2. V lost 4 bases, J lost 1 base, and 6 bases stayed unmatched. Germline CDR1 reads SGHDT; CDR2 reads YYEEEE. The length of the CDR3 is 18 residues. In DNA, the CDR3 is TGTGCCAGCAGCGGTGGGACTAGCGGGAGGTATTCCTACAATGAGCAGTTCTTC. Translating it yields CASSGGTSGRYSYNEQFF.